This entry features one TCR beta chain sequence. The data were obtained in a study of shared clonotypes between healthy human individuals. Using immunoSEQ multiplex PCR, the repertoire was profiled, and TCRdb retains in-frame clones only, with some absent. This table has approximately 2,000,000 clones, about nine tenths appearing once. The CDR3 is made up of 13 amino acids. Germline V gives CDR1 MDHEN, CDR2 SYDVKM. V was pared by 7 bases and J by 3 bases, with 5 bases of the junction left unmatched. This chain connects TRBV28 to TRBJ1-1, with 7 bases identical to TRBD1. Sequencing was done on a sample of naive CD4+ T cells from PBMCs. Described subset: CD45RA+ positively selected. This receptor was taken from a man aged 18 to 29 in good health. Some clones in this sample may be carry-over from other donors' samples. The CDR3 protein is CASTGDSYTEAFF. In nucleotides, the CDR3 is TGTGCCAGCACAGGGGACAGTTACACTGAAGCTTTCTTT. The whole variable domain, filled in from reference TRBV28 and TRBJ1-1, reads DVKVTQSSRYLVKRTGEKVFLECVQDMDHENMFWYRQDPGLGLRLIYFSYDVKMKEKGDIPEGYSVSREKKERFSLILESASTNQTSMYLCASTGDSYTEAFFGQGTRLTVV.